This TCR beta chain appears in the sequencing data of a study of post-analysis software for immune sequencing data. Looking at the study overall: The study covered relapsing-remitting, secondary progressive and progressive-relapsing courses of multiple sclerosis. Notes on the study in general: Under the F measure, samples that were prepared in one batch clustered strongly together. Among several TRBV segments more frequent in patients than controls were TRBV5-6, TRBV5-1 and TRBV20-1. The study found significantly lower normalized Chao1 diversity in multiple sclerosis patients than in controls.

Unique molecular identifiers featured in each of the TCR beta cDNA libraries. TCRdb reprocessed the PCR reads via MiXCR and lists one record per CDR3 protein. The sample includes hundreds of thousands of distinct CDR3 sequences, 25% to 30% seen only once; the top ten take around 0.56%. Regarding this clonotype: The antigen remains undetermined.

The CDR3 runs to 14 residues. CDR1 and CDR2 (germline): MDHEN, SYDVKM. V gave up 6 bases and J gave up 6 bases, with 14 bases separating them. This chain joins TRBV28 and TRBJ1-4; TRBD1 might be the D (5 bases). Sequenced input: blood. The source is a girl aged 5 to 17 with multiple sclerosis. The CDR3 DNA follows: TGTGCCAGCAGAAATAGGGGAAGATATGAAAAACTGTTTTTT. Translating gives CASRNRGRYEKLFF. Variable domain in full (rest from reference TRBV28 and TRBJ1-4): DVKVTQSSRYLVKRTGEKVFLECVQDMDHENMFWYRQDPGLGLRLIYFSYDVKMKEKGDIPEGYSVSREKKERFSLILESASTNQTSMYLCASRNRGRYEKLFFGSGTQLSVL.